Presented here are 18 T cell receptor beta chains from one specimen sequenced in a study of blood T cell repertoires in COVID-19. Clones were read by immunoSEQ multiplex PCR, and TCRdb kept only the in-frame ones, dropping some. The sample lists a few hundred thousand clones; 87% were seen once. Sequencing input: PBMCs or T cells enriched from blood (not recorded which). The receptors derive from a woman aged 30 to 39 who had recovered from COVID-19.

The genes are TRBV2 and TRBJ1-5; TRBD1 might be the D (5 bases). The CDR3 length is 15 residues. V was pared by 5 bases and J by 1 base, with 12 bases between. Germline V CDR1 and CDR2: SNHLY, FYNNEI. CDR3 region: CASSWGRGSNQPQHF. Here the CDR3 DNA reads TGTGCCAGCAGTTGGGGGAGGGGCAGCAATCAGCCCCAGCATTTT.

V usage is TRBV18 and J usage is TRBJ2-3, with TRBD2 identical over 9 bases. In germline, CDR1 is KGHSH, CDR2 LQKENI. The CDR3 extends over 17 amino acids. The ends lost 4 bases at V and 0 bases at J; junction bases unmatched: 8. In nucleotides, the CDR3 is TGTGCCAGCTCACTCCAGAAGCGGGGGGCAAGCACAGATACGCAGTATTTT. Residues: CASSLQKRGASTDTQYF.

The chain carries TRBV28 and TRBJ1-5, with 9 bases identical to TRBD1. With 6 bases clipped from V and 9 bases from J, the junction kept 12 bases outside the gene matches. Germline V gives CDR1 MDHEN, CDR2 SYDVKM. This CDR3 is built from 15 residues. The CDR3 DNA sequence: TGTGCCAGCAGCCCCCGGGACAGGGTAATGTCGCCCCAGCATTTT. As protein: CASSPRDRVMSPQHF.

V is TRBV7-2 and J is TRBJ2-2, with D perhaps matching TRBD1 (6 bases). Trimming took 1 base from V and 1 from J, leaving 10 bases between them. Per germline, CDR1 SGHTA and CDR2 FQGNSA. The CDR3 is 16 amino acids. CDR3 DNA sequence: TGTGCCAGCAGCTTAGAACCGGGACAGAACACCGGGGAGCTGTTTTTT. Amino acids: CASSLEPGQNTGELFF. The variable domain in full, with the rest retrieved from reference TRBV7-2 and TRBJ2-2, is GAGVSQSPSNKVTEKGKDVELRCDPISGHTALYWYRQSLGQGLEFLIYFQGNSAPDKSGLPSDRFSAERTGGSVSTLTIQRTQQEDSAVYLCASSLEPGQNTGELFFGEGSRLTVL.

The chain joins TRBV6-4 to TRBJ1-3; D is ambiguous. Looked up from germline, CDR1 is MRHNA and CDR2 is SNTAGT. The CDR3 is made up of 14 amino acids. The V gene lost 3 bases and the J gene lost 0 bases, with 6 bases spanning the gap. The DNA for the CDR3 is TGTGCCAGCAGTGATCCCGGCTCTGGAAACACCATATATTTT. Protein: CASSDPGSGNTIYF.

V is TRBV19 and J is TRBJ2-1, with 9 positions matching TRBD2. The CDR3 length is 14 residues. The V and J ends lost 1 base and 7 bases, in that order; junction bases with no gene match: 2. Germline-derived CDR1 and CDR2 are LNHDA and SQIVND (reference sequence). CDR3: CASSIGGGANEQFF. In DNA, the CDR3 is TGTGCCAGTAGTATAGGCGGGGGGGCGAATGAGCAGTTCTTC.

The DNA of the CDR3 is TGTGCCAGCACCCAGAATAGCAATCAGCCCCAGCATTTT. Protein sequence: CASTQNSNQPQHF. The rearrangement joins TRBV6-5 to TRBJ1-5; D call uncertain. This CDR3 is built from 13 residues. The ends were cut back, 7 bases at V and 0 bases at J, with 7 bases in the middle. The germline V gene has CDR1 MNHEY and CDR2 SVGAGI.

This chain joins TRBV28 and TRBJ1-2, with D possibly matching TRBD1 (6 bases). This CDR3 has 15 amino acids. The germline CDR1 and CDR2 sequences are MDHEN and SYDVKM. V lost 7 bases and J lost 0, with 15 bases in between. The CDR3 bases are TGTGCCAGCACCGTCTACAGGGCTTCTAACTATGGCTACACCTTC. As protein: CASTVYRASNYGYTF.

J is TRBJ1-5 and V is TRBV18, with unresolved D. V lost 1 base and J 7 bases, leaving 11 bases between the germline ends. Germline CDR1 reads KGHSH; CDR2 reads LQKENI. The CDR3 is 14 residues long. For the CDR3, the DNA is TGTGCCAGCTCACCACTATATGGTCAGCAGCCCCAGCATTTT. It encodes CASSPLYGQQPQHF.

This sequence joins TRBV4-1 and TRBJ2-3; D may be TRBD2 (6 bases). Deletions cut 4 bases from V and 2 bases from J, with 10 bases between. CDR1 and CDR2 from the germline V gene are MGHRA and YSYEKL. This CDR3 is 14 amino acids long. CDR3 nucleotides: TGCGCCAGCAGCCGAGGACTACCCACAGATACGCAGTATTTT. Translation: CASSRGLPTDTQYF.

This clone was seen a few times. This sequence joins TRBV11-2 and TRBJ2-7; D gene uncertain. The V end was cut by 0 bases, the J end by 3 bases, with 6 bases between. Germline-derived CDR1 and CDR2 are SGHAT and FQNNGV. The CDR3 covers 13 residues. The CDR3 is CASSLDGVYEQYF. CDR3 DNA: TGTGCCAGCAGCTTAGATGGAGTCTACGAGCAGTACTTC.

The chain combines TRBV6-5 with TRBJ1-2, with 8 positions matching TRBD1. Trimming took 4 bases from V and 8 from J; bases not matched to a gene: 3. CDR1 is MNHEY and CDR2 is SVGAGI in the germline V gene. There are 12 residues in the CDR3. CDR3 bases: TGTGCCAGCAGTTCCAGGGGGCTGGGCTACACCTTC. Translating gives CASSSRGLGYTF.

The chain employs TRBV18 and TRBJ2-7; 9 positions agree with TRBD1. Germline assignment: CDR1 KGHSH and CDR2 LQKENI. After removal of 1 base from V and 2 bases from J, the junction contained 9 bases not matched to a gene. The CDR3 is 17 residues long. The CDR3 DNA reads TGTGCCAGCTCACCACGCCGCTTGGGACAGGGCCCCTACGAGCAGTACTTC. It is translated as CASSPRRLGQGPYEQYF.

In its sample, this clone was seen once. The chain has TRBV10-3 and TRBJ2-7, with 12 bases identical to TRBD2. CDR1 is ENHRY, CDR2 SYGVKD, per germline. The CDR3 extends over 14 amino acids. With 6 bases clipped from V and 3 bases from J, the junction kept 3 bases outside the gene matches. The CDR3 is CAISSTSGGYEQYF. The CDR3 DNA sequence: TGTGCCATCAGCTCGACTAGCGGGGGCTACGAGCAGTACTTC.

CDR3 DNA: TGTGCCAGTAGTGGGTTCGAGGGGCCCCAGCATTTT. As protein: CASSGFEGPQHF. The chain carries TRBV19 and TRBJ1-5; D not resolved. Germline V gives CDR1 LNHDA, CDR2 SQIVND (reference sequence). This CDR3 region has 12 residues. Trimming left V 5 bases short and J 9 bases short, with 11 bases between. The full variable domain, completed using reference TRBV19 and TRBJ1-5, is DGGITQSPKYLFRKEGQNVTLSCEQNLNHDAMYWYRQDPGQGLRLIYYSQIVNDFQKGDIAEGYSVSREKKESFPLTVTSAQKNPTAFYLCASSGFEGPQHFGDGTRLSIL.

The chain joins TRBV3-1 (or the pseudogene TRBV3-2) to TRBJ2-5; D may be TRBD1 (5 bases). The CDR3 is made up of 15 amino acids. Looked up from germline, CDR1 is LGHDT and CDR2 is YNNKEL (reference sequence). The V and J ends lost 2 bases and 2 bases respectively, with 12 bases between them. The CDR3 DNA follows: TGTGCCAGCAGCCAAAGGCGGCAGGGACAAGAGACCCAGTACTTC. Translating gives CASSQRRQGQETQYF.

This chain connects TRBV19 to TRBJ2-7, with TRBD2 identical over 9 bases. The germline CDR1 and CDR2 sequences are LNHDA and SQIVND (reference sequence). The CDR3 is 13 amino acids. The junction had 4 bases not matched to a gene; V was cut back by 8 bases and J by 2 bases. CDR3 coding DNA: TGTGCCAGTTCGCGCGGGGGGGCCTACGAGCAGTACTTC. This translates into CASSRGGAYEQYF.

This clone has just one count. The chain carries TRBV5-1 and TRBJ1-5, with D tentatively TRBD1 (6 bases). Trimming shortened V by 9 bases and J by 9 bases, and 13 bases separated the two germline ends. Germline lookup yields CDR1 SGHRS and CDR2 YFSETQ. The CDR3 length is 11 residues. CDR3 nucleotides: TGCGCCACTGACAGGTACCGGCCCCAGCATTTT. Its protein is CATDRYRPQHF.